What follows is one TCR beta chain and its context. Its target is not known. Assay: immunoSEQ multiplex PCR; the TCRdb copy retains only in-frame clones and omits some. The table has fewer than 90,000 clones, just over 95% seen once. Thymus tissue was removed during corrective cardiac surgery. The donor group consisted of healthy Finnish infants who were having corrective surgery for congenital heart defects. The data derive from a study of human thymus T cells. Trimming took off 3 bases at V and 4 bases at J, with 10 bases between the two ends. CDR3 length: 14 amino acids. Germline assignment: CDR1 MDHEN and CDR2 SYDVKM. Notes on the study in general: Thymic and blood repertoires showed apparently biased V and J gene usage. Related reports documented highly overlapping thymic repertoires among unrelated individuals.

The sequenced sample was thymus tissue. The clonotype comes from a boy younger than two with a congenital heart defect but otherwise immunologically healthy. The chain employs TRBV28 and TRBJ2-1; tentatively, D is TRBD1 (5 bases). The CDR3 DNA reads TGTGCCAGCAGTTTGACAGCCTTTTACAATGAGCAGTTCTTC. Protein: CASSLTAFYNEQFF.